Each of the 19 T cell receptor beta chains below was sequenced from the same sample in a study of T cells in Graves' hyperthyroidism and ophthalmopathy. The TCR beta CDR3 regions underwent amplification using RNA transcripts as the source. Carried out on the TCR CDR3, a first-round RT-PCR used the HTBI primer set. TCRdb redid the calling of the multiplex PCR reads with MiXCR, one entry per CDR3 protein. Of 300,000 to 450,000 distinct CDR3 sequences listed, 13% to 15% are singletons. Sequencing was carried out using blood. The source is a woman between 25 and 40 years old with Graves' ophthalmopathy.

This clonotype was seen repeatedly, ten times or more. The J gene is TRBJ1-4, the V gene TRBV3-1; 11 nucleotides align to TRBD1. Germline V CDR1 and CDR2: LGHDT, YNNKEL (reference sequence). CDR3 length equals 15 residues. The V and J ends lost 1 base and 8 bases, in that order; junction bases with no gene match: 3. The CDR3 DNA reads TGTGCCAGCAGCCAAGGGGACAGGGGGAAAGAAAAACTGTTTTTT. Protein sequence: CASSQGDRGKEKLFF.

This clonotype was observed many times. This sequence joins TRBV20-1 and TRBJ1-4; no clear D. Germline V gene data show CDR1 as DFQATT and CDR2 as SNEGSKA (reference sequence). The CDR3 is 16 amino acids. V was clipped by 6 bases and J by 6 bases, with 23 bases between them. CDR3 loop: CSAKGFPPTTDEKLFF. The CDR3 nucleotides read TGCAGTGCCAAGGGCTTCCCCCCCACAACCGATGAAAAACTGTTTTTT.

The rearrangement joins TRBV20-1 to TRBJ1-1, with D tentatively TRBD1 (6 bases). V was clipped by 2 bases and J by 0 bases, with 7 bases between them. The CDR3 consists of 13 residues. Germline V gene sequence: CDR1 DFQATT, CDR2 SNEGSKA (reference sequence). CDR3 amino acids: CSARKGVNTEAFF. The CDR3, as DNA: TGCAGTGCTAGAAAGGGGGTGAACACTGAAGCTTTCTTT.

On this clonotype: One junction end does not reproduce the germline sequence, and a read error may be involved. The V and J genes are TRBV3-1 and TRBJ2-7; D unresolved. The CDR3 covers 14 residues. Germline CDR1 reads LGHDT; CDR2 reads YNNKEL (reference sequence). The CDR3 coding sequence is TGTGCCAGCAGCCAAGTTCGGGCCTCCTACGGGCAGTACTTC. As protein: CASSQVRASYGQYF.

This clonotype was recorded once. A read error may account for a junction end that differs from germline. The rearrangement joins TRBV5-6 to TRBJ1-5, with D possibly being TRBD1 (5 bases). This CDR3 contains 15 residues. Germline V lookup: CDR1 SGHDT, CDR2 YYEEEE. In DNA, the CDR3 is TGTGCCAGCAGCTTGTCAGGGCGTGGCAATCAGCTCCAGCATTTT. Protein product: CASSLSGRGNQLQHF.

This chain uses TRBV7-3 with TRBJ2-1; the D call may be TRBD1 or TRBD2 (5 bases each). Trimming stripped 0 bases from V and 11 bases from J, with 11 bases between. This CDR3 contains 13 residues. Germline V gene sequence: CDR1 SGHTA, CDR2 FQGTGA. CDR3 loop: CASSLTSSGQQFF. CDR3 coding DNA: TGTGCCAGCAGCTTAACTTCCTCGGGGCAGCAGTTCTTC.

This clonotype was seen a handful of times. V gene TRBV4-1 combines with J gene TRBJ2-5; TRBD2 aligns across 7 bases. V dropped 1 base and J dropped 2; count of bases not matched to a gene: 4. This CDR3 spans 15 amino acids. CDR1 and CDR2 (germline): MGHRA, YSYEKL. CDR3 nucleotides: TGCGCCAGCAGCCAAGCCGGGACTACACAAGAGACCCAGTACTTC. Translated: CASSQAGTTQETQYF.

This clonotype was counted at least ten times. CDR3 sequence (DNA): TGTGCCAGCAGCAAAAGCGACAGGGGGGACGAGCAGTACTTC. Translated: CASSKSDRGDEQYF. This chain uses TRBV7-2 with TRBJ2-7, with 9 bases that match TRBD1. V shed 5 bases, J shed 5 bases, and the junction held 7 bases outside the gene matches. Per germline, CDR1 SGHTA and CDR2 FQGNSA. This CDR3 is built from 14 residues.

This clonotype has ten or more counts. The chain couples TRBV5-4 to TRBJ2-1; 10 bases agree with TRBD2. The V gene's germline CDR1 is SGHNT and CDR2 YYREEE (reference sequence). The CDR3 extends over 13 amino acids. The V segment lost 9 bases and the J segment 1 base; nucleotides outside the gene matches: 1. The CDR3 here is CAISGGSYNEQFF. The DNA for the CDR3 is TGTGCCATTAGCGGGGGGTCCTACAATGAGCAGTTCTTC.

Many counts were recorded for this clonotype. The gene calls are TRBV6-1 and TRBJ2-7; 7 bases map to TRBD2. Germline trimming cut 2 bases from V and 3 bases from J; bases unmatched to any gene: 7. The CDR3 totals 15 residues. Germline-derived CDR1 and CDR2 are MNHNS and SASEGT. The CDR3 bases are TGTGCCAGCAGTGAACGGCTAGCGGAAGGCTACGAGCAGTACTTC. Translation: CASSERLAEGYEQYF.

About this clonotype: Given a much more abundant clone one base away, this may be a read error. The chain joins TRBV12-3 or TRBV12-4 to TRBJ1-2; perhaps TRBD1 as D (6 bases). The length of the CDR3 is 13 residues. Here the CDR3 reads CASSRGDTYGHTF. The DNA of the CDR3 is TGTGCCAGCAGTCGAGGGGACACCTATGGCCACACCTTC.

This clonotype was observed many times. This chain links TRBV15 with TRBJ1-1; the D is unclear. Germline-derived CDR1 and CDR2 are LNHNV and YYDKDF (reference sequence). The CDR3 is 14 residues long. The V gene lost 2 bases and the J gene lost 5 bases, with 12 bases spanning the gap. The CDR3 nucleotides read TGTGCCACCAGCAGACCAATGGGGATTACTGAAGCTTTCTTT. Encoded protein: CATSRPMGITEAFF.

In this sample, this clonotype turned up a few times. The chain employs TRBV28 and TRBJ1-4; the D gene is possibly TRBD1 (6 bases). Germline V gene data show CDR1 as MDHEN and CDR2 as SYDVKM. V was trimmed by 8 bases and J by 4 bases, leaving 23 bases between them. The CDR3 spans 17 residues. Written as DNA, the CDR3 is TGTGCCAGCGGACTCACAGGGCCCTTAGGGTTTAATGAAAAACTGTTTTTT. Protein sequence: CASGLTGPLGFNEKLFF.

This clonotype was recorded at least ten times. CDR3 nucleotides: TGTGCCAGCAGCTCGGCAGGGTTGGGGTACACTGAAGCTTTCTTT. Protein sequence: CASSSAGLGYTEAFF. This chain joins TRBV5-5 and TRBJ1-1, with a tentative D call TRBD1 (5 bases). CDR1 and CDR2 from the germline V gene are SGHKS and YYEKEE (reference sequence). Deletions cut 3 bases from V and 3 bases from J, with 15 bases between. The CDR3 has 15 amino acids.

The chain carries TRBV24-1 and TRBJ1-2; no definite D call. V gave up 7 bases and J gave up 4 bases, with 9 bases separating them. The CDR3 loop spans 12 amino acids. Germline values: CDR1 KGHDR, CDR2 SFDVKD. CDR3 coding DNA: TGTGCCACCAGAATAAGGCTCTATGGCTACACCTTC. Its protein is CATRIRLYGYTF.

This clonotype appeared many times. The chain is built from TRBV2 and TRBJ2-1; possible D gene TRBD2, 6 bases. Germline values: CDR1 SNHLY, CDR2 FYNNEI. V was clipped by 6 bases and J by 6 bases, with 9 bases between them. This CDR3 is built from 12 residues. CDR3 sequence: CASREGFNEQFF. The CDR3, as DNA: TGTGCCAGCAGGGAGGGGTTCAATGAGCAGTTCTTC.

This clonotype was recorded many times. This chain uses TRBV6-1 with TRBJ1-3; 7 bases map to TRBD1. The CDR3 has 15 amino acids. V lost 7 bases to trimming and J lost 0 bases; unmatched junction nucleotides: 6. Germline values: CDR1 MNHNS, CDR2 SASEGT. The CDR3 nucleotides read TGTGCCAGCACCGGACAGGAGAGCTCTGGAAACACCATATATTTT. Its translation is CASTGQESSGNTIYF.

This clonotype was counted only a few times. The chain is built from TRBV20-1 and TRBJ2-2; 9 bases align to TRBD1. CDR1 and CDR2 (germline): DFQATT, SNEGSKA (reference sequence). Trimming took 0 bases from V and 6 from J; bases not matched to a gene: 8. The CDR3 totals 16 residues. The CDR3 sequence: CSAREFAGTGSGELFF. The CDR3 DNA reads as TGCAGTGCTAGAGAATTCGCCGGGACAGGGTCCGGGGAGCTGTTTTTT.

This clonotype has ten or more counts. This sequence joins TRBV20-1 and TRBJ1-6, with 10 bases fitting TRBD1. Germline CDR1 reads DFQATT; CDR2 reads SNEGSKA (reference sequence). V lost 3 bases to trimming and J lost 10 bases; unmatched junction nucleotides: 9. The CDR3 extends over 15 amino acids. CDR3 residues: CSARGGETGGSPLHF. CDR3 coding DNA: TGCAGTGCTAGGGGGGGCGAGACAGGGGGCTCACCCCTCCACTTT.